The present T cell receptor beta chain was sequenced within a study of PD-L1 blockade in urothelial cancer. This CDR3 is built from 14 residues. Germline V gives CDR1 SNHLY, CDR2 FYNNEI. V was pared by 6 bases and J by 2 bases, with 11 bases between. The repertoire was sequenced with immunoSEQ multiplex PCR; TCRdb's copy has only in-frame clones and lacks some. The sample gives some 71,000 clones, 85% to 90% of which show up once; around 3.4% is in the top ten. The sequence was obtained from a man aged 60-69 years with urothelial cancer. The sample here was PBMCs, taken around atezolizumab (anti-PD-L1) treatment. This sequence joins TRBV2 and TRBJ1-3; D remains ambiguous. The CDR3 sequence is CASRGWAAGNTIYF. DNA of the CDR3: TGTGCCAGCAGGGGCTGGGCAGCTGGAAACACCATATATTTT.